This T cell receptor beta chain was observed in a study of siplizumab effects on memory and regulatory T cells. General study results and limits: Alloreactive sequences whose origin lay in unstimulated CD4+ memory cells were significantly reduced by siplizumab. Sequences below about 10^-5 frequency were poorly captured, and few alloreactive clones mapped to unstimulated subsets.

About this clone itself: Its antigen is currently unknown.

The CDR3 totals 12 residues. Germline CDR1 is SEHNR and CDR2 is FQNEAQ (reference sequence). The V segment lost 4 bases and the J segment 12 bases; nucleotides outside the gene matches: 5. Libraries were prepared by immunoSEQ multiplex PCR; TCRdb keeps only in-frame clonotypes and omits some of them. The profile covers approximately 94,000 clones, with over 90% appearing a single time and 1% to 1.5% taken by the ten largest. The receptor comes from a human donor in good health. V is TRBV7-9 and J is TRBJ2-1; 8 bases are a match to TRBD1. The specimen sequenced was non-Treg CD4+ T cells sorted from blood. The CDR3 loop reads CASSSRGRLQFF. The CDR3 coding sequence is TGTGCCAGCAGCTCCAGGGGGCGCCTGCAGTTCTTC. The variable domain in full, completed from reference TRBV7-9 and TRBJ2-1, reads DTGVSQNPRHKITKRGQNVTFRCDPISEHNRLYWYRQTLGQGPEFLTYFQNEAQLEKSRLLSDRFSAERPKGSFSTLEIQRTEQGDSAMYLCASSSRGRLQFFGPGTRLTVL.